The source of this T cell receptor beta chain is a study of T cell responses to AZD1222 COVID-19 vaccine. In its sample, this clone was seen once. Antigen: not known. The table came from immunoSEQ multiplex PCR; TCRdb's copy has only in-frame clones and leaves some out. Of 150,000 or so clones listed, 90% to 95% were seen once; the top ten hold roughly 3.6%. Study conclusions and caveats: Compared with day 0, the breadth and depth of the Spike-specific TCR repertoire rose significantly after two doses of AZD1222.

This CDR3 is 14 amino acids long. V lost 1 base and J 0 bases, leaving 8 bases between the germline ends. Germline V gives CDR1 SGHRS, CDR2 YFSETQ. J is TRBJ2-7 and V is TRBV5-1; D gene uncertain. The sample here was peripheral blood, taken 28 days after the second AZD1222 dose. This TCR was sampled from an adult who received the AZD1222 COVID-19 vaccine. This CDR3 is CASSLRSDSYEQYF. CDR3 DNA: TGCGCCAGCAGCTTGCGGTCGGACTCCTACGAGCAGTACTTC.